This T cell receptor (beta chain) was retrieved from a study of shared clonotypes between healthy human individuals. Study summary: Donors, aged 18 to 49, were a couple of women and three men. General study points: Collection of samples was limited to blood; tissue repertoires likely differ.

About this clone itself: No antigen is known for it.

Clones were sequenced by immunoSEQ multiplex PCR, and TCRdb holds only the in-frame ones, with some missing. This table has over 2 million clones, 90% to 95% appearing once. Germline lookup yields CDR1 KGHSH and CDR2 LQKENI. The CDR3 runs 14 residues. Trimming cost V 6 bases and J 2 bases, with 14 bases left between them. The donors, healthy adults who were HIV-negative, had experienced no recent acute infections or vaccinations. Sequencing input: naive CD4+ T cells sorted from blood. Subset denoted: CD45RA+ positively selected. V and J are TRBV18 and TRBJ2-7; perhaps D is TRBD1 or TRBD2 (5 bases each). This TCR was sampled from a man aged 18 to 30 in good health. The DNA of the CDR3 is TGTGCCAGCTCTTCCGGCCGAGGGGCCTACGAGCAGTACTTC. This sequence encodes CASSSGRGAYEQYF.